Presented here are 20 T cell receptor beta chains from one specimen sequenced in a study of blood T cell repertoires in COVID-19. This table comes from immunoSEQ multiplex PCR, and its TCRdb copy is limited to in-frame clones, with some not included. Of about 51,000 clones listed, more than 75% are singletons. Sequencing input: peripheral blood. The receptors shown here come from a human donor with acute or convalescent COVID-19. The donor label of this sample is uncertain.

The chain is built from TRBV6-4 and TRBJ1-6; 8 nucleotides agree with TRBD1. The CDR3 has 15 amino acids. V was pared by 5 bases and J by 9 bases, with 9 bases of the junction left unmatched. The germline V gene has CDR1 MRHNA and CDR2 SNTAGT. The CDR3 sequence: CASSTDRGVSSPLHF. The CDR3, as DNA: TGTGCCAGCAGTACCGACAGGGGCGTAAGTTCACCCCTCCACTTT.

V is TRBV24-1 and J is TRBJ2-3; tentatively, D is TRBD1 (6 bases). Trimming pared 3 bases from V and 2 bases from J, leaving 17 bases between. CDR3 length equals 17 residues. CDR1 is KGHDR, CDR2 SFDVKD, per germline. The CDR3 DNA is TGTGCCACCAGTGATATCCACAGGGAATTCAACACAGATACGCAGTATTTT. Translating it yields CATSDIHREFNTDTQYF.

A few counts support this clone. The chain combines TRBV7-9 with TRBJ2-7; TRBD1 is a possible D gene (6 bases). Trimming took off 5 bases at V and 2 bases at J, with 13 bases between the two ends. The germline V gene encodes CDR1 SEHNR and CDR2 FQNEAQ (reference sequence). CDR3 length: 14 amino acids. The CDR3 region has the DNA TGTGCCAGCAGCCTTTGGACAGTACCCTACGAGCAGTACTTC. Amino acid sequence: CASSLWTVPYEQYF.

The chain joins TRBV2 to TRBJ1-5; D is unclear. The germline V gene encodes CDR1 SNHLY and CDR2 FYNNEI. This CDR3 is 14 amino acids long. The V end was cut by 1 base, the J end by 7 bases, with 11 bases between. CDR3 residues: CASSEGREGQPQHF. The CDR3 DNA is TGTGCCAGCAGTGAAGGGAGGGAAGGGCAGCCCCAGCATTTT.

V usage is TRBV7-9 and J usage is TRBJ2-1; 8 bases map to TRBD2. Germline values: CDR1 SEHNR, CDR2 FQNEAQ (reference sequence). Unmatched junction bases numbered 17, after V lost 5 bases and J lost 2 bases. The CDR3 has 19 amino acids. The CDR3 sequence is CASSPQTATGGGPYNEQFF. The CDR3 DNA follows: TGTGCCAGCAGCCCCCAGACCGCTACCGGCGGGGGGCCCTACAATGAGCAGTTCTTC.

The chain employs TRBV19 and TRBJ2-1, with D possibly matching TRBD2 (5 bases). This CDR3 is 12 amino acids long. Trimming removed 1 base at V and 9 bases at J, with 7 bases between. Germline CDR1 and CDR2: LNHDA and SQIVND (reference sequence). This CDR3 is CASSIGGSEQFF. In DNA form, the CDR3 reads TGTGCCAGTAGTATAGGTGGGAGTGAGCAGTTCTTC.

This clone has only one observation. The chain is built from TRBV7-9 and TRBJ2-3; 9 bases map to TRBD2. V gave up 3 bases and J gave up 0 bases; unmatched junction bases: 4. Germline loops: CDR1 SEHNR, CDR2 FQNEAQ (reference sequence). This CDR3 contains 16 residues. The CDR3 reads CASSFGREGSTDTQYF. CDR3 sequence (DNA): TGTGCCAGCAGCTTTGGGCGGGAGGGGAGCACAGATACGCAGTATTTT.

The V gene is TRBV21-1, the J gene TRBJ1-1. TRBV21-1 is a pseudogene segment. The CDR3 is 13 amino acids. CDR3 sequence (DNA): TGTGCCAGCAGCAACGGGGGGAACACTGAAGCTTTCTTT. This encodes CASSNGGNTEAFF.

This rearrangement joins TRBV29-1 to TRBJ1-4; 9 bases fit TRBD1. Germline V CDR1 and CDR2: SQVTM, ANQGSEA. V was clipped by 6 bases and J by 2 bases; unmatched bases: 4. CDR3 length: 14 amino acids. In DNA, the CDR3 is TGCAGCGTCGGCGACAGGGGGACTAATGAAAAACTGTTTTTT. It translates to CSVGDRGTNEKLFF.

The chain links TRBV7-2 to TRBJ2-7; possible D gene TRBD2, 6 bases. Germline V gene sequence: CDR1 SGHTA, CDR2 FQGNSA. The CDR3 sequence is 16 residues long. The V end was cut by 1 base, the J end by 9 bases, with 22 bases between. The CDR3 coding sequence is TGTGCCAGCAGCTTAGTCCATAGCGGTGAAAAGGGTAGGCAGTACTTC. As protein: CASSLVHSGEKGRQYF.

The chain uses TRBV7-2 and TRBJ1-1, with TRBD1 identical over 12 bases. Germline CDR1 is SGHTA and CDR2 is FQGNSA. CDR3 length: 18 amino acids. Trimming cost V 1 base and J 7 bases; bases outside gene matches: 13. CDR3 region: CASSLGGTGGGIAGEAFF. In nucleotides, the CDR3 is TGTGCCAGCAGCTTAGGGGGGACAGGGGGCGGTATAGCGGGTGAAGCTTTCTTT.

As DNA, the CDR3 is TGTGCCAGCAGGCCGACTAGCGGGGTCATCTCCTACAATGAGCAGTTCTTC. This codes for CASRPTSGVISYNEQFF. The chain combines TRBV25-1 with TRBJ2-1, with 11 nucleotides matching TRBD2. CDR1 MGHDK and CDR2 SYGVNS come from the germline V gene. The CDR3 consists of 17 residues. After removal of 6 bases from V and 0 bases from J, the junction contained 7 bases not matched to a gene.

The chain recombines TRBV7-2 with TRBJ2-3; the D gene is possibly TRBD2 (5 bases). Germline V gives CDR1 SGHTA, CDR2 FQGNSA. V lost 3 bases to trimming and J lost 6 bases, with 16 bases between them. The CDR3 has 15 residues. This CDR3 reads CASSFGGLVGDTQYF. As DNA, the CDR3 is TGTGCCAGCAGCTTTGGCGGGCTAGTTGGGGATACGCAGTATTTT.

The chain has TRBV5-4 and TRBJ2-5, with D possibly matching TRBD2 (6 bases). CDR1 and CDR2 (germline): SGHNT, YYREEE (reference sequence). Deletions cut 2 bases from V and 5 bases from J, with 22 bases between. This CDR3 contains 17 residues. The CDR3 coding sequence is TGTGCCAGCAGCTTCCGCACTAATATAGCGGTTCGTGAGACCCAGTACTTC. It is translated as CASSFRTNIAVRETQYF.

The sample holds one count of this clone. The CDR3 DNA reads TGTGCCAGCAGGAGGACAACGAACACCGGGGAGCTGTTTTTT. Its translation is CASRRTTNTGELFF. The rearrangement uses TRBV9 and TRBJ2-2; tentative D call: TRBD1 (5 bases). This CDR3 comprises 14 residues. The V gene's germline CDR1 is SGDLS and CDR2 YYNGEE. Trimming cost V 5 bases and J 0 bases, with 8 bases left between them.

Only a few counts were recorded for this clone. The V gene is TRBV6-2 or TRBV6-3, the J gene TRBJ1-2; TRBD1 matches at 7 bases. Germline CDR1 and CDR2: MNHEY and SVGEGT. The CDR3 is made up of 12 amino acids. V lost 5 bases, J lost 8 bases, and 5 bases stayed unmatched. The CDR3 nucleotides are TGTGCCAGCAGTAGGCCAGGGGGAGGCTACACCTTC. Translation: CASSRPGGGYTF.

In this sample, this clone turned up once. This chain connects TRBV7-8 to TRBJ2-1; the D is unclear. This CDR3 has 14 residues. CDR1 SGHVS and CDR2 FQNEAQ come from the germline V gene. Between the trimmed V and J ends, which lost 7 bases and 5 bases, there was a span of 15 bases. CDR3 DNA sequence: TGTGCCAGCACACTAATACTTGTCAACAATGAGCAGTTCTTC. It yields the protein CASTLILVNNEQFF.

The V gene is TRBV28, the J gene TRBJ1-2, with D unclear. V lost 5 bases to trimming and J lost 7 bases, with 8 bases between them. CDR1 MDHEN and CDR2 SYDVKM come from the germline V gene. This CDR3 comprises 11 residues. The DNA of the CDR3 is TGTGCCAGCAGTGCCGCTAGTGGCTACACCTTC. As protein: CASSAASGYTF.

At least ten counts were recorded for this clone. The chain carries TRBV30 and TRBJ1-2; 9 bases are a match to TRBD1. The CDR3 is 15 residues long. V lost 3 bases and J lost 7; bases outside the gene matches: 12. Germline V CDR1 and CDR2: GTSNPN, SVGIG (reference sequence). The CDR3 reads CAWSTGQGAASGYTF. In DNA form, the CDR3 reads TGTGCCTGGAGCACGGGACAGGGAGCGGCTTCTGGCTACACCTTC.

The chain recombines TRBV21-1 with TRBJ1-3. TRBV21-1 is flagged as a pseudogene. The CDR3 length is 15 residues. CDR3 amino acids: CASSKARVSGNTIYF. CDR3 nucleotides: TGTGCCAGCAGCAAAGCTCGCGTCTCTGGAAACACCATATATTTT.